Ten or more counts support the clone carrying this T cell receptor (beta chain). The authors used template switching to add a universal primer site and gave cDNA unique molecular identifiers. TCRdb re-derived calls from the 5' RACE reads in MiXCR, one entry per CDR3 protein. The sample lists hundreds of thousands of distinct CDR3 sequences; approximately 6% were seen once. Trimming took 4 bases from V and 3 from J, leaving 9 bases between them. This CDR3 has 13 residues. These data belong to a study of identical twins. The donors were all healthy and Caucasian. Sample: naive T cells sorted from blood. The rearrangement joins TRBV12-3 or TRBV12-4 to TRBJ1-1; no clear D gene. This receptor was identified in a man aged 18-30 years in good health. For the CDR3, the DNA is TGTGCCAGCAGTTCTTTTGGGGACACTGAAGCTTTCTTT. Amino acid sequence: CASSSFGDTEAFF.